This entry concerns a single TCR beta chain. Patients at the Seattle site were enrolled during active infection and followed longitudinally. The data originate from a study of blood T cell repertoires in COVID-19. Across the study: Donors in the United States, Italy and Spain gave samples during acute or convalescent COVID-19. T cells, B-cell-depleted T cells, or PBMCs provided the cDNA or gDNA that served as material.

The CDR3 loop spans 15 amino acids. Germline values: CDR1 LNHDA, CDR2 SQIVND (reference sequence). V lost 5 bases and J lost 4; bases outside the gene matches: 6. How the authors handled the data: Amplification from reference gene primers served as the basis for estimated nucleated cell counts. Data came from immunoSEQ multiplex PCR; TCRdb stores just in-frame clones and leaves some out. The D gene and trimming were derived from the DNA, and the V and J assignments and clone size from that table. The sample lists roughly 200,000 clones; around 80% were seen once. V is TRBV19 and J is TRBJ1-5; TRBD1 matches at 9 bases. Sequencing was done on a sample of peripheral blood. The TCR comes from a woman aged 55-70 years with COVID-19, enrolled during active disease. The DNA of the CDR3 is TGTGCCAGTAGTGCACAGGGGGCGCGAAATCAGCCCCAGCATTTT. This gives the protein CASSAQGARNQPQHF.